Included here is one T cell receptor beta chain sequence, with context. The target antigen is unknown. The CDR3 is 16 amino acids. Trimming removed 5 bases from V and 5 bases from J; junction bases left unmatched: 11. CDR1 and CDR2 from the germline V gene are GTSNPN and SVGIG (reference sequence). The study ran its PCR with 60 Vbeta and 13 Jbeta primers. Clones were sequenced by immunoSEQ multiplex PCR, and TCRdb holds only the in-frame ones, with some missing. The sample carries some 69,000 clones, around 85% recorded once. This entry is derived from a study of cytomegalovirus exposure and HLA in healthy donors. Nominally healthy donors were sampled, though unrecorded immune exposures were likely. Regarding the study as a whole: Usually a TCR sequence was rare, but some public TCRs were found in many donors. Association of a missense DCLRE1C variant with TCR beta V- and J-gene trimming was reported in a later analysis.

The receptor was derived from a woman aged 30 to 39 in good health and CMV-seronegative. The chain links TRBV30 to TRBJ1-4, with 10 nucleotides matching TRBD1. Sequencing was performed on PBMCs. CDR3 in amino acids: CAWAGGDRGQNEKLFF. The CDR3 DNA follows: TGTGCCTGGGCAGGGGGGGACAGGGGACAAAATGAAAAACTGTTTTTT. The entire variable domain, with the rest obtained from reference TRBV30 and TRBJ1-4, is as follows: SQTIHQWPATLVQPVGSPLSLECTVEGTSNPNLYWYRQAAGRGLQLLFYSVGIGQISSEVPQNLSASRPQDRQFILSSKKLLLSDSGFYLCAWAGGDRGQNEKLFFGSGTQLSVL.